Shown below are 15 T cell receptor beta chains from a single sample sequenced in a study of shared clonotypes between healthy human individuals. Profiling relied on immunoSEQ multiplex PCR, and the TCRdb table lists in-frame clones only, not all of them. The sample has 2 million to 2.5 million clones, over 85% seen once. Input material: naive CD4+ T cells sorted from blood. Indicated subset: CD45RA+ positively selected. Receptors were obtained from a man younger than 35 in good health.

This clone came up once. J is TRBJ2-7 and V is TRBV29-1, with TRBD1 matching 8 bases. Germline V gene lookup returns CDR1 SQVTM and CDR2 ANQGSEA. The CDR3 contains 13 residues. V dropped 3 bases and J dropped 0; count of bases not matched to a gene: 1. The CDR3: CSVEGQDSYEQYF. The CDR3 bases are TGCAGCGTTGAGGGACAGGACTCCTACGAGCAGTACTTC.

The chain carries TRBV28 and TRBJ1-1, with TRBD1 as a possible D gene (5 bases). V was clipped by 11 bases and J by 5 bases, with 12 bases between them. This CDR3 is built from 11 residues. CDR1 and CDR2 from the germline V gene are MDHEN and SYDVKM. The CDR3, as DNA: TGTGCCGGAGCAGGGAATACTGAAGCTTTCTTT. Its translation: CAGAGNTEAFF.

This chain uses TRBV5-1 with TRBJ1-1; 9 nucleotides agree with TRBD1. This CDR3 is 14 amino acids long. Losses at the gene ends were 4 bases for V and 11 bases for J; bases not matched to a gene: 12. Looked up from germline, CDR1 is SGHRS and CDR2 is YFSETQ. Written as DNA, the CDR3 is TGCGCCAGCAGCGGGAAGGGGGACAGGGAAACGGCTTTCTTT. Amino acids: CASSGKGDRETAFF.

The CDR3 here is CASSQAGVTDTQYF. CDR3 in DNA: TGTGCCAGCAGCCAAGCCGGGGTCACAGATACGCAGTATTTT. The chain recombines TRBV4-2 with TRBJ2-3; D possibly corresponds to TRBD2 (5 bases). Germline lookup yields CDR1 LGHNA and CDR2 YNFKEQ. V dropped 1 base and J dropped 2 bases, with 7 bases sitting between them. The CDR3 totals 14 residues.

V and J are TRBV15 and TRBJ1-6, with a weak D call TRBD1 (5 bases). The germline CDR1 and CDR2 sequences are LNHNV and YYDKDF (reference sequence). This CDR3 region has 13 residues. V was shortened by 3 bases and J by 9 bases, with 9 bases between the two germline ends. DNA for the CDR3: TGTGCCACCAGCAGTGGGGGTCCTTCACCCCTCCACTTT. This gives the protein CATSSGGPSPLHF.

J is TRBJ2-1 and V is TRBV5-1; D tentatively fits TRBD1 or TRBD2 (5 bases each). With 0 bases removed from V and 0 bases from J, the gap between germline ends came to 19 bases. Germline-derived CDR1 and CDR2 are SGHRS and YFSETQ. The CDR3 runs to 19 residues. This CDR3 is CASSLAKGSGTYSYNEQFF. The CDR3, as DNA: TGCGCCAGCAGCTTGGCCAAGGGATCCGGGACCTACTCCTACAATGAGCAGTTCTTC. Filled out from reference TRBV5-1 and TRBJ2-1, the complete variable domain reads KAGVTQTPRYLIKTRGQQVTLSCSPISGHRSVSWYQQTPGQGLQFLFEYFSETQRNKGNFPGRFSGRQFSNSRSEMNVSTLELGDSALYLCASSLAKGSGTYSYNEQFFGPGTRLTVL.

J is TRBJ2-7 and V is TRBV29-1, with D tentatively TRBD1 or TRBD2 (5 bases each). The CDR3 sequence is 12 residues long. V was cut by 4 bases and J by 5 bases, with 12 bases left in between. The germline CDR1 and CDR2 sequences are SQVTM and ANQGSEA. The CDR3 coding sequence is TGCAGCGTTGGAATAGGGACCCACGAGCAGTACTTC. It yields the protein CSVGIGTHEQYF.

V is TRBV2 and J is TRBJ2-7, with TRBD1 identical over 7 bases. The V gene end was trimmed by 3 bases and the J gene end by 1 base; junction bases not matched to a gene: 6. The CDR3 runs 15 residues. Germline loops: CDR1 SNHLY, CDR2 FYNNEI. CDR3 in amino acids: CASSEWHRGSYEQYF. The CDR3 DNA reads as TGTGCCAGCAGTGAGTGGCACAGGGGATCCTACGAGCAGTACTTC.

Details on this clone: The identical CDR3 is also encoded by other nucleotide sequences in the sample. The chain has TRBV7-2 and TRBJ2-1; D is unclear. Trimming took 3 bases from V and 3 from J, leaving 6 bases between them. The germline gives CDR1 SGHTA, CDR2 FQGNSA. This CDR3 comprises 13 residues. CDR3 sequence (DNA): TGTGCCAGCAGCTTGGGTAACTACAATGAGCAGTTCTTC. This codes for CASSLGNYNEQFF.

The chain combines TRBV15 with TRBJ2-7; weak D call: TRBD1 (7 bases). This CDR3 is 15 amino acids long. Looked up from germline, CDR1 is LNHNV and CDR2 is YYDKDF (reference sequence). V was trimmed by 5 bases and J by 0 bases, leaving 14 bases between them. CDR3 in amino acids: CATSRRGDSSYEQYF. In DNA form, the CDR3 reads TGTGCCACCAGCCGGAGGGGGGACAGCTCCTACGAGCAGTACTTC. Using reference TRBV15 and TRBJ2-7 for the parts outside the CDR3, the full variable domain is DAMVIQNPRYQVTQFGKPVTLSCSQTLNHNVMYWYQQKSSQAPKLLFHYYDKDFNNEADTPDNFQSRRPNTSFCFLDIRSPGLGDTAMYLCATSRRGDSSYEQYFGPGTRLTVT.

The chain is built from TRBV2 and TRBJ2-5; TRBD1 might be the D (6 bases). CDR3 size: 12 residues. In germline, CDR1 is SNHLY, CDR2 FYNNEI. Trimming shortened V by 6 bases and J by 4 bases, and 9 bases separated the two germline ends. The CDR3 nucleotides read TGTGCCAGCAGAGGGGGTAGAGAGACCCAGTACTTC. It yields the protein CASRGGRETQYF.

The chain carries TRBV6-5 and TRBJ2-7; 8 bases map to TRBD2. The CDR3 covers 15 residues. With V trimmed by 5 bases and J by 2 bases, 8 bases remained unmatched. From germline, CDR1 is MNHEY and CDR2 SVGAGI. In DNA form, the CDR3 reads TGTGCCAGCAGTCGACTAGCGCTAGCAACCTACGAGCAGTACTTC. Protein: CASSRLALATYEQYF.

Of note for this clone: Other DNA sequences in the same sample also yield this CDR3. The CDR3 spells CASSQAGLSTDTQYF. The DNA for the CDR3 is TGCGCCAGCAGCCAGGCTGGGCTTAGCACAGATACGCAGTATTTT. The chain combines TRBV4-3 with TRBJ2-3; no clear D. Germline V CDR1 and CDR2: LGHNA, YSLEER. The CDR3 extends over 15 amino acids. The V and J ends lost 3 bases and 0 bases respectively, with 10 bases between them.

The genes are TRBV5-1 and TRBJ2-1, with D perhaps matching TRBD2 (6 bases). The CDR3 length is 13 residues. Germline loops: CDR1 SGHRS, CDR2 YFSETQ. V lost 0 bases and J lost 9, with 10 bases in between. Here the CDR3 reads CASSLERVLEQFF. CDR3 DNA: TGCGCCAGCAGCTTGGAGCGGGTCCTTGAGCAGTTCTTC.

The J gene is TRBJ1-3, the V gene TRBV4-2; D not certain. V was cut by 0 bases and J by 4 bases, with 10 bases left in between. The CDR3 is 15 amino acids. The germline V gene encodes CDR1 LGHNA and CDR2 YNFKEQ. This CDR3 reads CASSQDLGYGNTIYF. DNA of the CDR3: TGTGCCAGCAGCCAAGACCTGGGTTACGGAAACACCATATATTTT.